The entry below describes one T cell receptor beta chain. Germline assignment: CDR1 KGHDR and CDR2 SFDVKD. V lost 4 bases to trimming and J lost 2 bases, with 20 bases between them. There are 18 residues in the CDR3. This sample stems from a study of blood T cell repertoires in COVID-19. Study-wide context: Sources were T cells, B-cell-depleted T cells, or PBMCs; the material itself was cDNA or gDNA.

Original handling: Using reference gene primer amplification, nucleated cell counts were estimated. Sequencing was performed with immunoSEQ multiplex PCR; in TCRdb, only in-frame clones are kept and a portion is missing. That table gives V, J and clone size, and the DNA gave D and trimming. The sample records 110,000 to 150,000 clones, more than 75% being singletons. This chain uses TRBV24-1 with TRBJ1-5, with D possibly TRBD1 on 6 matching bases. Sequencing was carried out using peripheral blood. The clonotype comes from a human donor in a cohort sampled during active COVID-19. The CDR3 region is CATSDSPRAGAGNQPQHF. The CDR3 bases are TGTGCCACCAGTGACTCACCCAGGGCGGGGGCTGGCAATCAGCCCCAGCATTTT.